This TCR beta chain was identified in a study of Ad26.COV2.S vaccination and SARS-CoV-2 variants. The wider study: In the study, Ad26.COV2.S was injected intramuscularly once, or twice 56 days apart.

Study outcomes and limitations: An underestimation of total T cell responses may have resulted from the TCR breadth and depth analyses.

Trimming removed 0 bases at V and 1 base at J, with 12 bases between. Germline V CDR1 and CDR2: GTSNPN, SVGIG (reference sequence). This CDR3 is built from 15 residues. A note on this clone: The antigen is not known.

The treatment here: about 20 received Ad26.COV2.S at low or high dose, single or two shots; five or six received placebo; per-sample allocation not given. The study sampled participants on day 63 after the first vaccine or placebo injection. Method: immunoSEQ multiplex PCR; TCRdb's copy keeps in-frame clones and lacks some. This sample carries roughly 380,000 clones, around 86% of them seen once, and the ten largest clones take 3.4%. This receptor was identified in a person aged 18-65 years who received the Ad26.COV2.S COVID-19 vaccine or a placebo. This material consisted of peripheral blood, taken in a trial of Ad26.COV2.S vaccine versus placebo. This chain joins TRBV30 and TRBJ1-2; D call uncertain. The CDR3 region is CAWSVLVSHNYGYTF. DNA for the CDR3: TGTGCCTGGAGTGTACTGGTCAGTCATAACTATGGCTACACCTTC.